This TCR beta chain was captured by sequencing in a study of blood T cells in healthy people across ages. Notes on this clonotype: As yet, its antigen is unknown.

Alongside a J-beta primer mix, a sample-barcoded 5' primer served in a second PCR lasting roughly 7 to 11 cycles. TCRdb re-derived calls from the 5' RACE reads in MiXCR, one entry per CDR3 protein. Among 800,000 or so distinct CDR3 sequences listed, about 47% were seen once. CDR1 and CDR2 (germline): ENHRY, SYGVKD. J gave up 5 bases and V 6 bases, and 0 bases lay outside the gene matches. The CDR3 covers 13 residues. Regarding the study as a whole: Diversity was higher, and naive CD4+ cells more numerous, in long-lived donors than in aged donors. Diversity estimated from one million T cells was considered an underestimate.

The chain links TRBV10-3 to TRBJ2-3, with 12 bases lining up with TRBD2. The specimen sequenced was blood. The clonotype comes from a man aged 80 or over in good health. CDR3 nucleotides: TGTGCCATCAGGGGACTAGCGGGAGATACGCAGTATTTT. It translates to CAIRGLAGDTQYF.